A single sample is the source of the 28 T cell receptor beta chains below, sequenced in a study of blood T cells in healthy people across ages. A second about 7 to 12 cycle PCR used barcoded and J-beta primers. TCRdb re-called the 5' RACE reads with MiXCR, one entry per CDR3 protein. Here the sample spans 750,000 or so distinct CDR3 sequences, around 25% being singletons. The sample was also reused in another study, on T cells of mothers and their children.

Sequencing was performed on blood. The receptors originated from a boy between 10 and 17 years old in good health.

This chain links TRBV4-3 with TRBJ2-7; 8 nucleotides match TRBD1. V dropped 0 bases and J dropped 0; count of bases not matched to a gene: 7. Germline values: CDR1 LGHNA, CDR2 YSLEER. There are 17 residues in the CDR3. The CDR3 DNA reads TGCGCCAGCAGCCAAGATCTTATCGGACAGGGCTCCTACGAGCAGTACTTC. Encoded protein: CASSQDLIGQGSYEQYF.

This chain connects TRBV2 to TRBJ2-6, with D possibly called TRBD1 or TRBD2 (5 bases each). CDR1 SNHLY and CDR2 FYNNEI come from the germline V gene. Deletions cut 6 bases from V and 0 bases from J, with 12 bases between. The CDR3 spans 16 residues. The CDR3 DNA follows: TGTGCCAGCAGGGGGGACGGTTACTCTGGGGCCAACGTCCTGACTTTC. It codes for CASRGDGYSGANVLTF.

The J gene is TRBJ2-3, the V gene TRBV7-2, with a possible D match to TRBD2 (5 bases). The V end was cut by 5 bases, the J end by 1 base, with 10 bases between. The CDR3 has 14 residues. CDR1 SGHTA and CDR2 FQGNSA come from the germline V gene. The chain's CDR3 is CASSLHGGTDTQYF. The CDR3 region has the DNA TGTGCCAGCAGCCTCCACGGGGGCACAGATACGCAGTATTTT. Using reference TRBV7-2 and TRBJ2-3 for the parts outside the CDR3, the full variable domain is GAGVSQSPSNKVTEKGKDVELRCDPISGHTALYWYRQSLGQGLEFLIYFQGNSAPDKSGLPSDRFSAERTGGSVSTLTIQRTQQEDSAVYLCASSLHGGTDTQYFGPGTRLTVL.

This clonotype was detected only a few times. The V and J genes are TRBV5-4 and TRBJ2-5, with 7 bases that match TRBD1. The CDR3 runs 13 residues. With 4 bases clipped from V and 3 bases from J, the junction kept 3 bases outside the gene matches. Germline lookup yields CDR1 SGHNT and CDR2 YYREEE (reference sequence). The CDR3 nucleotides are TGTGCCAGCAGCCCACAGGGGAAAGAGACCCAGTACTTC. Translation: CASSPQGKETQYF.

This clonotype turned up a few times. The chain carries TRBV2 and TRBJ1-2; D unclear. The CDR3 length is 15 residues. Germline values: CDR1 SNHLY, CDR2 FYNNEI. V lost 4 bases and J lost 1, with 13 bases in between. In DNA, the CDR3 is TGTGCCAGCAGTGTTCAGGCGGTCCTTAACTATGGCTACACCTTC. Encoded protein: CASSVQAVLNYGYTF.

This clonotype was detected a few times. The rearrangement joins TRBV29-1 to TRBJ2-1, with 7 bases fitting TRBD1. The CDR3 length is 14 residues. Germline CDR1 and CDR2: SQVTM and ANQGSEA. After removal of 4 bases from V and 1 base from J, the junction contained 4 bases not matched to a gene. The CDR3 reads CSVVGTESYNEQFF. The CDR3, as DNA: TGCAGCGTTGTTGGGACAGAATCCTACAATGAGCAGTTCTTC.

This clonotype was seen a handful of times. The CDR3: CASSSRQLKNIQYF. DNA of the CDR3: TGTGCCAGCAGTTCACGGCAGCTTAAAAACATTCAGTACTTC. The rearrangement uses TRBV6-5 and TRBJ2-4; D not certain. Trimming took off 4 bases at V and 4 bases at J, with 11 bases between the two ends. Germline V gene sequence: CDR1 MNHEY, CDR2 SVGAGI. The CDR3 spans 14 residues.

This clonotype showed up just a few times. The gene calls are TRBV28 and TRBJ2-5; a weak D match, TRBD2 (6 bases). The CDR3 sequence is 12 residues long. Germline values: CDR1 MDHEN, CDR2 SYDVKM. Trimming removed 8 bases at V and 5 bases at J, with 12 bases between. Here the CDR3 reads CASSASVETQYF. In DNA, the CDR3 is TGTGCCAGCTCAGCTAGCGTTGAGACCCAGTACTTC. The whole variable domain, remainder taken from reference TRBV28 and TRBJ2-5, is DVKVTQSSRYLVKRTGEKVFLECVQDMDHENMFWYRQDPGLGLRLIYFSYDVKMKEKGDIPEGYSVSREKKERFSLILESASTNQTSMYLCASSASVETQYFGPGTRLLVL.

The rearrangement joins TRBV7-6 to TRBJ1-4; 11 bases are shared with TRBD1. The V and J ends lost 3 bases and 6 bases, in that order; junction bases with no gene match: 12. The germline V gene has CDR1 SGHVS and CDR2 FNYEAQ. CDR3 length: 18 residues. As DNA, the CDR3 is TGTGCCAGCAGCTTCTGGACAGGGGGCGATAACTGGCATGAAAAACTGTTTTTT. Its translation: CASSFWTGGDNWHEKLFF.

The chain combines TRBV7-9 with TRBJ2-5; TRBD2 matches at 10 bases. Per the germline V gene, CDR1 is SEHNR and CDR2 is FQNEAQ (reference sequence). The J segment lost 0 bases and the V segment lost 5 bases, leaving 6 bases of the junction unmatched. The CDR3 length is 16 residues. CDR3 sequence (DNA): TGTGCCAGCAGCCCATTAGCGGGGGGCAACCAAGAGACCCAGTACTTC. Its protein product is CASSPLAGGNQETQYF.

This clonotype was counted a few times. The chain combines TRBV9 with TRBJ1-4, with 7 bases identical to TRBD1. The CDR3 covers 15 residues. Germline lookup yields CDR1 SGDLS and CDR2 YYNGEE. V shed 4 bases and J 5 bases; nucleotides not matched to a gene: 8. For the CDR3, the DNA is TGTGCCAGCAGCTCGTCGGGACAGTCGAATGAAAAACTGTTTTTT. It is translated as CASSSSGQSNEKLFF.

The sample holds a few counts of this clonotype. An end of the junction does not agree with germline; a read error may underlie this. The gene calls are TRBV5-1 and TRBJ2-2; 8 bases align to TRBD2. In germline, CDR1 is SGHRS, CDR2 YFSETQ. This CDR3 is built from 15 residues. DNA for the CDR3: TGCGCCAGCAGATTGGTACTAGCGGACACCGGGGAGCTGTTTTTT. Translated: CASRLVLADTGELFF.

J is TRBJ2-3 and V is TRBV14; 8 bases map to TRBD1. The J segment lost 7 bases and the V segment lost 0 bases, leaving 9 bases of the junction unmatched. The CDR3 covers 16 residues. The germline CDR1 and CDR2 sequences are SGHDN and FVKESK. CDR3 region: CASSQEGDRFPNTQYF. The CDR3 region has the DNA TGTGCCAGCAGCCAAGAAGGGGACAGGTTCCCGAATACGCAGTATTTT.

The chain's CDR3 is CASSPPPDGNIQYF. The DNA for the CDR3 is TGTGCCAGCAGCCCCCCACCGGACGGGAACATTCAGTACTTC. The chain carries TRBV7-2 and TRBJ2-4; D ambiguous. Germline V gives CDR1 SGHTA, CDR2 FQGNSA. Trimming left V 5 bases short and J 7 bases short, with 15 bases between. This CDR3 comprises 14 residues. Using reference TRBV7-2 and TRBJ2-4 for the parts outside the CDR3, the full variable domain is GAGVSQSPSNKVTEKGKDVELRCDPISGHTALYWYRQSLGQGLEFLIYFQGNSAPDKSGLPSDRFSAERTGGSVSTLTIQRTQQEDSAVYLCASSPPPDGNIQYFGAGTRLSVL.

The rearrangement uses TRBV12-3 or TRBV12-4 and TRBJ2-4; D remains ambiguous. The CDR3 has 13 amino acids. Trimming took off 5 bases at V and 7 bases at J, with 12 bases between the two ends. CDR3 sequence reads: CASSLTDGNIQYF. The CDR3, as DNA: TGTGCCAGCAGTCTCACGGATGGGAACATTCAGTACTTC.

This sequence joins TRBV7-3 and TRBJ2-1, with D unresolved. Germline V CDR1 and CDR2: SGHTA, FQGTGA. The length of the CDR3 is 14 residues. The V end was cut by 2 bases, the J end by 5 bases, with 10 bases between. CDR3 sequence reads: CASSLGVAHNEQFF. The CDR3 DNA reads as TGTGCCAGCAGCTTAGGGGTGGCCCACAATGAGCAGTTCTTC.

V gene TRBV20-1 combines with J gene TRBJ2-6, with unresolved D. Germline CDR1 is DFQATT and CDR2 is SNEGSKA (reference sequence). CDR3 length equals 15 residues. Trimming stripped 1 base from V and 5 bases from J, with 12 bases between. This CDR3 is CSARVAGVRANVLTF. DNA of the CDR3: TGCAGTGCTAGAGTGGCTGGTGTTCGGGCCAACGTCCTGACTTTC.

This sequence joins TRBV10-3 and TRBJ2-3, with 7 positions matching TRBD1. Per the germline V gene, CDR1 is ENHRY and CDR2 is SYGVKD. V lost 4 bases to trimming and J lost 6 bases; unmatched junction nucleotides: 7. The CDR3 runs to 14 residues. The CDR3 is CAISGTGTRDTQYF. The DNA of the CDR3 is TGTGCCATCAGTGGGACAGGAACAAGGGATACGCAGTATTTT.

The sample holds a few counts of this clonotype. The CDR3 sequence is CASTLLLAEETQYF. The CDR3 bases are TGTGCCAGCACCCTACTACTAGCGGAAGAGACCCAGTACTTC. The J gene is TRBJ2-1, the V gene TRBV6-6; 8 bases agree with TRBD2. The better agreement between TRBJ2-5 and the DNA end casts doubt on the J call. The CDR3 runs 14 residues. Germline lookup yields CDR1 MNHNY and CDR2 SVGAGI (reference sequence).

This clonotype has only a few counts. This chain joins TRBV5-1 and TRBJ2-7; D is tentatively TRBD1 or TRBD2 (6 bases each). V gave up 4 bases and J gave up 7 bases, with 21 bases separating them. CDR1 is SGHRS, CDR2 YFSETQ, per germline. The CDR3 spans 15 residues. The CDR3 DNA is TGCGCCAGCAGCGAGGATGGGGGGCTTGTGTTTGAGCAGTACTTC. Encoded protein: CASSEDGGLVFEQYF.

The chain couples TRBV28 to TRBJ2-1, with 8 bases aligning to TRBD2. This CDR3 contains 15 residues. Germline values: CDR1 MDHEN, CDR2 SYDVKM. V dropped 5 bases and J dropped 9; count of bases not matched to a gene: 12. CDR3 sequence: CASSPPGLEFGEQFF. As DNA, the CDR3 is TGTGCCAGCAGTCCTCCGGGACTAGAGTTCGGTGAGCAGTTCTTC.

This clonotype occurred once. The chain couples TRBV6-1 to TRBJ1-1, with D tentatively TRBD1 (6 bases). Germline V lookup: CDR1 MNHNS, CDR2 SASEGT. The CDR3 covers 12 residues. The V end lost 4 bases, the J end lost 5 bases, and 8 bases lay between the germline ends. The CDR3 is CASSGGLTEAFF. CDR3 bases: TGTGCCAGCAGTGGGGGGCTGACTGAAGCTTTCTTT.

The chain couples TRBV18 to TRBJ2-5; maybe TRBD1 (6 bases). The better agreement between TRBJ2-1 and the DNA end casts doubt on the J call. Germline loops: CDR1 KGHSH, CDR2 LQKENI. The CDR3 is made up of 14 amino acids. The CDR3 loop reads CASSPYPQGSEQFF. The CDR3 DNA reads TGTGCCAGCTCACCATACCCACAGGGAAGTGAGCAGTTCTTC.

This clonotype was seen a few times. The chain joins TRBV6-5 to TRBJ2-1; no clear D gene. There are 11 residues in the CDR3. The germline CDR1 and CDR2 sequences are MNHEY and SVGAGI. The V end lost 7 bases, the J end lost 6 bases, and 7 bases lay between the germline ends. DNA for the CDR3: TGTGCCAGCACTCTCGCCAATGAGCAGTTCTTC. This codes for CASTLANEQFF.

This clonotype turned up a few times. The chain uses TRBV24-1 and TRBJ2-5, with D possibly being TRBD1 (6 bases). There are 17 residues in the CDR3. V was clipped by 5 bases and J by 1 base, with 19 bases between them. CDR1 and CDR2 from the germline V gene are KGHDR and SFDVKD. The CDR3 sequence is CATSATGQGPSQETQYF. The CDR3 region has the DNA TGTGCCACCAGTGCTACGGGGCAGGGGCCCAGCCAAGAGACCCAGTACTTC.

For this clonotype: One junction end does not reproduce the germline sequence, and a read error may be involved. The V call is TRBV15, the J call TRBJ1-2; D might be TRBD1 (6 bases). Looked up from germline, CDR1 is LNHNV and CDR2 is YYDKDF (reference sequence). There are 13 residues in the CDR3. In nucleotides, the CDR3 is TGTGCCACCAGCTCGACAGGCGACTATGGATACACCTTC. It yields the protein CATSSTGDYGYTF.

This sequence joins TRBV6-5 and TRBJ1-2; D ambiguous. Germline CDR1 reads MNHEY; CDR2 reads SVGAGI. The CDR3 sequence is 13 residues long. V was pared by 6 bases and J by 2 bases, with 10 bases between. CDR3 nucleotide sequence: TGTGCCAGCAGCATGGACGGAAACTATGGCTACACCTTC. The encoded protein is CASSMDGNYGYTF.

J is TRBJ2-1 and V is TRBV5-1; 14 bases are shared with TRBD2. Germline trimming cut 0 bases from V and 7 bases from J; bases unmatched to any gene: 12. CDR1 and CDR2 from the germline V gene are SGHRS and YFSETQ. CDR3 length: 19 residues. CDR3 sequence: CASSLEARGLAGDRNEQFF. The CDR3 DNA sequence: TGCGCCAGCAGCTTGGAGGCACGGGGACTAGCGGGAGATCGTAATGAGCAGTTCTTC.